The subject of this entry is one T cell receptor (beta chain). Its specific antigen is unknown. Per-nucleotide qualities are absent, and no much larger clonotype sits a single base away. These data originate in a study of blood T cell repertoires in COVID-19 (dated by TCRdb to the early 2020s). The study in broad terms: Samples from collaborators originated in the United States, Italy and Spain and spanned both the acute and convalescent phases of COVID-19. The dataset comprised deeply sampled blood TCRbeta repertoires from subjects exposed to, actively infected with, or recovered from COVID-19. The samples were drawn from two sources: the first 160 participants of the ongoing ImmuneRACE study, and 1,254 subjects contributed by 6 global collaborators. Where available, HLA class I and class II types were obtained from metadata supplied by the sample provider rather than from assay-based typing. The material from the prospective study consisted of cDNA or gDNA derived from T cells, B-cell-depleted T cells, or PBMCs. The repertoires were released in a freely available public database intended as a resource for research on the immune response to SARS-CoV-2. Nearly every sample came with metadata listing a de-identified subject ID, COVID-19 status, age in years and sex. Findings and caveats that apply to the study as a whole: Clinical and demographic metadata were provided uncurated, with the amount varying by source and participant.

Collaborating institutions collected whole blood in K2EDTA tubes following their own protocols. For TCRbeta analysis, collaborators shipped samples in one of three forms: frozen whole blood, isolated PBMCs, or DNA extracted from either of those sample types. The immunoSEQ Assay, a bias-controlled multiplex PCR, was used to amplify TCRbeta CDR3 regions from genomic DNA. The paper's processing steps were these. The number of nucleated cells in each sample was estimated by amplification of reference gene primers within the assay. Sequence reads were collapsed and filtered to measure the absolute abundance of every unique TCRbeta CDR3 rearrangement. For each sample, productive Simpson clonality was calculated as the square root of Simpson's diversity index over productive rearrangements. The table was pulled from immuneACCESS by TCRdb, which kept in-frame rearrangements only. Such tables lose some clones; where checked, under half of the loss comes from unresolved V genes, and the rest has no known cause. That table supplies the V and J calls and clone size; D and trimming were determined from the DNA. For this sample the table gives fewer than 140,000 clones, of which 70% to 75% were detected only once. Roughly 0.86% of the sample lies in the top ten.

The CDR3 contains 14 residues, cysteine and phenylalanine counted. Solely the CDR3 DNA is kept, with 42 bases framed from the first base. For CDR1 and CDR2, the germline V gene lists MDHEN and SYDVKM. Relative to germline, V is missing 6 bases and J is missing 4 bases, with 2 bases of the junction outside any gene match. The V and J genes are TRBV28 and TRBJ2-2, with 10 central nucleotides matching TRBD1. This TCR was sampled from a human donor with acute or convalescent COVID-19. The donor label of this sample is uncertain. Sequenced material: peripheral blood. The CDR3 protein is CASSGTGVTGELFF. The nucleotide sequence reads TGTGCCAGCAGCGGGACAGGGGTCACCGGGGAGCTGTTTTTT.